A selection of T cell receptor beta chains follows, all from one sample in a study of regulatory T cells in long-lasting Graves disease. In TCRdb, the multiplex PCR reads were re-called with MiXCR into one record per CDR3 protein. The repertoire holds 250,000 or so distinct CDR3 sequences, with around 20% as singletons. Source: peripheral blood mononuclear cells (PBMCs), taken at new diagnosis, from a patient treated with antithyroid drugs. All receptors derive from a female donor with Graves disease. Both conserved end residues are part of each CDR3. A D gene is named only where the DNA matches it firmly. Where a row states a size, it is once, few, many or the class of an expanded clone; other rows omit it.

>TRBJ1-2|TRBV19|.|.
CASSRGGFNYGYTF
TGTGCCAGTAGCAGGGGCGGGTTTAACTATGGCTACACCTTC
>TRBJ1-2|TRBV25-1|few|.
CASSELVDSYYGYTF
TGTGCCAGCAGTGAATTAGTCGACAGCTACTATGGCTACACCTTC
>TRBJ2-7|TRBV5-4|.|TRBD1
CASRNPGPGQGSYEQYF
TGTGCCAGCAGGAATCCTGGACCGGGACAGGGGAGCTACGAGCAGTACTTC
>TRBJ2-2|TRBV4-3|many|.
CASSRGGQTGELFF
TGCGCCAGCAGCCGGGGGGGGCAAACCGGGGAGCTGTTTTTT
>TRBJ1-1|TRBV7-9|many|.
CASTYLVEAFF
TGTGCCAGCACCTATTTGGTTGAAGCTTTCTTT
>TRBJ1-4|TRBV10-3|few|.
CAISESLGGMKKLFF
TGTGCCATCAGTGAGTCGTTGGGCGGGATGAAAAAACTGTTTTTT
>TRBJ2-5|TRBV2|many|TRBD2
CASSGTSGAQETQYF
TGTGCCAGCAGCGGGACTAGCGGGGCTCAAGAGACCCAGTACTTC
>TRBJ1-2|TRBV20-1|many|.
CSARDRWAGSEEKGYTF
TGCAGTGCTAGAGATAGGTGGGCAGGGAGTGAGGAGAAGGGCTACACCTTC
>TRBJ2-7|TRBV7-2|many|.
CASSLGGVYEQYF
TGTGCCAGCAGCTTAGGAGGGGTATACGAGCAGTACTTC
>TRBJ2-7|TRBV7-6|many|.
CASSLVGTKADEQYF
TGTGCCAGCAGCTTAGTCGGGACAAAGGCTGACGAGCAGTACTTC
>TRBJ1-2|TRBV7-9|few|TRBD1
CASSSGGIGYTF
TGTGCCAGCAGCTCAGGGGGCATTGGCTACACCTTC
>TRBJ1-1|TRBV7-3|many|.
CASSLSGSTEAFF
TGTGCCAGCAGCTTAAGTGGGAGCACTGAAGCTTTCTTT
>TRBJ1-5|TRBV20-1|many|TRBD1
CSAKYSGGAGQPQHF
TGCAGTGCTAAGTACTCAGGGGGCGCGGGTCAGCCCCAGCATTTT
>TRBJ2-1|TRBV20-1|.|TRBD2
CSARDSGGRGNEQFF
TGCAGTGCTAGAGATAGCGGGGGCCGGGGGAATGAGCAGTTCTTC
>TRBJ1-2|TRBV5-4|.|.
CASMWGGVPYGYTF
TGTGCCAGCATGTGGGGAGGGGTCCCCTATGGCTACACCTTC
>TRBJ2-5|TRBV2|.|TRBD1
CASSGLTGGGETQYF
TGTGCCAGCAGTGGATTGACAGGGGGCGGGGAGACCCAGTACTTC
>TRBJ1-3|TRBV28|many|TRBD1
CASGLQGFSGNTIYF
TGTGCCAGCGGATTACAGGGGTTCTCTGGAAACACCATATATTTT
>TRBJ2-1|TRBV5-1|many|.
CASSSRQGTEQFF
TGTGCCAGCAGCTCTCGCCAGGGAACTGAGCAGTTCTTC
>TRBJ2-3|TRBV10-3|many|TRBD2
CAISESEGGSADTQYF
TGTGCCATCAGTGAGTCGGAGGGCGGGAGCGCAGATACGCAGTATTTT
>TRBJ2-3|TRBV9|many|.
CASSVGGNSDTQYF
TGTGCCAGCAGCGTAGGCGGGAACTCAGATACGCAGTATTTT
>TRBJ1-2|TRBV30|.|.
CAWTGAFYGYTF
TGTGCCTGGACAGGGGCATTCTATGGCTACACCTTC
>TRBJ1-2|TRBV20-1|many|.
CSAARDRPYGYTF
TGCAGTGCTGCGCGTGACCGCCCCTATGGCTACACCTTC
>TRBJ1-2|TRBV2|many|TRBD1
CASSYDREHPYGYTF
TGTGCCAGCAGTTATGACAGGGAACATCCCTATGGCTACACCTTC
>TRBJ2-7|TRBV3-1|many|.
CASSRNSYEQYF
TGTGCCAGCAGCCGAAACTCCTACGAGCAGTACTTC
>TRBJ2-1|TRBV3-1|few|TRBD2
CASSQGGPSYNEQFF
TGTGCCAGCAGCCAGGGAGGGCCCTCCTACAATGAGCAGTTCTTC
>TRBJ1-2|TRBV7-2|.|.
CASSKKREYGYTF
TGTGCCAGCAGTAAAAAGCGGGAGTATGGCTACACCTTC
>TRBJ1-6|TRBV12-3/TRBV12-4|.|.
CASSRERGNSPLHF
TGTGCCAGCAGCCGAGAAAGGGGTAATTCACCCCTCCACTTT
>TRBJ1-2|TRBV3-1|many|.
CASSQRDIRYGYTF
TGTGCCAGCAGCCAGAGGGACATCCGATATGGCTACACCTTC
>TRBJ2-3|TRBV20-1|many|.
CSATDRGERSDTQYF
TGCAGTGCTACCGACCGAGGGGAGAGGTCAGATACGCAGTATTTT
>TRBJ2-1|TRBV5-1|.|.
CAGSLGSRSYNEQFF
TGTGCCGGCAGCTTGGGGAGTCGCTCCTACAATGAGCAGTTCTTC
>TRBJ2-5|TRBV7-9|many|TRBD1
CASSLRGLGETQYF
TGTGCCAGCAGCTTAAGGGGGCTTGGGGAGACCCAGTACTTC
>TRBJ1-6|TRBV20-1|few|.
CSARSTGVYNSPLHF
TGCAGTGCTAGGTCCACCGGCGTCTATAATTCACCCCTCCACTTT
>TRBJ2-5|TRBV30|.|TRBD2
CAWKSGRETQYF
TGTGCCTGGAAAAGCGGGAGAGAGACCCAGTACTTC
>TRBJ1-3|TRBV10-2|.|.
CASSESVRHSGNTIYF
TGCGCCAGCAGTGAGTCGGTCCGGCACTCTGGAAACACCATATATTTT
>TRBJ1-2|TRBV5-6|.|.
CASTYAAGALGYTF
TGTGCCAGCACCTACGCGGCCGGCGCTTTGGGCTACACCTTC
>TRBJ2-1|TRBV7-2|many|.
CASSTFRNEQFF
TGTGCCAGCAGTACATTTAGGAATGAGCAGTTCTTC
>TRBJ1-2|TRBV29-1|many|.
CSVDTQGTGYGYTF
TGCAGCGTTGATACACAGGGTACGGGCTATGGCTACACCTTC
>TRBJ2-7|TRBV4-3|many|TRBD1
CASSQDFGTAPYEQYF
TGCGCCAGCAGCCAAGATTTCGGGACAGCTCCCTACGAGCAGTACTTC
>TRBJ2-5|TRBV11-2|.|TRBD1
CASSPTGGYETQYF
TGTGCCAGCAGCCCCACAGGGGGGTACGAGACCCAGTACTTC
>TRBJ1-4|TRBV12-3/TRBV12-4|many|.
CASSLNSGDNEKLFF
TGTGCCAGCAGTTTGAATTCAGGAGATAATGAAAAACTGTTTTTT
>TRBJ2-2|TRBV5-1|few|.
CASSLEGGNTGELFF
TGCGCCAGCAGCTTGGAGGGGGGGAACACCGGGGAGCTGTTTTTT
>TRBJ2-1|TRBV6-5|many|TRBD2
CASSYLFSGARGEQFF
TGTGCCAGCAGTTACTTGTTTAGCGGGGCTAGGGGTGAGCAGTTCTTC